The 6 T cell receptor beta chains in this list originate from one sample, sequenced in a study of blood T cell repertoires in COVID-19. Clones were sequenced by immunoSEQ multiplex PCR, and TCRdb holds only the in-frame ones, with some missing. The sample shows about 220,000 clones, roughly 88% of them seen only once. The sample taken for sequencing was peripheral blood. The receptors stem from a man aged 25 to 40 who had recovered from COVID-19.

The J gene is TRBJ1-2, the V gene TRBV13; 8 bases are a match to TRBD1. Trimming cost V 5 bases and J 8 bases; bases outside gene matches: 13. The CDR3 spans 15 residues. Looked up from germline, CDR1 is PRHDT and CDR2 is FYEKMQ (reference sequence). The CDR3 DNA is TGTGCCAGCAGCGAAATGGACAGGGAGAGGGACGGCTACACCTTC. Its protein is CASSEMDRERDGYTF.

The chain carries TRBV10-3 and TRBJ2-2; 11 nucleotides agree with TRBD2. This CDR3 region has 13 residues. The ends lost 6 bases at V and 7 bases at J; junction bases unmatched: 1. Germline CDR1 is ENHRY and CDR2 is SYGVKD. The CDR3 loop is CAIRTSGVGELFF. Here the CDR3 DNA reads TGTGCCATCAGGACTAGCGGGGTCGGGGAGCTGTTTTTT.

The chain is built from TRBV7-9 and TRBJ1-2; D is ambiguous. CDR3 length: 14 amino acids. V gave up 5 bases and J gave up 6 bases, with 16 bases separating them. CDR1 and CDR2 from the germline V gene are SEHNR and FQNEAQ (reference sequence). Here the CDR3 reads CASSLKSGWDGYTF. Here the CDR3 DNA reads TGTGCCAGCAGCCTTAAATCGGGGTGGGATGGCTACACCTTC.

The J gene is TRBJ1-2, the V gene TRBV30; D perhaps matches TRBD1 (5 bases). Germline values: CDR1 GTSNPN, CDR2 SVGIG (reference sequence). V dropped 1 base and J dropped 2 bases, with 8 bases sitting between them. The CDR3 is made up of 13 amino acids. The CDR3 DNA reads TGTGCCTGGAGTGCTGGGGGGAACTATGGCTACACCTTC. Translating it yields CAWSAGGNYGYTF. Based on the CDR3 plus reference TRBV30 and TRBJ1-2, the full variable domain is SQTIHQWPATLVQPVGSPLSLECTVEGTSNPNLYWYRQAAGRGLQLLFYSVGIGQISSEVPQNLSASRPQDRQFILSSKKLLLSDSGFYLCAWSAGGNYGYTFGSGTRLTVV.

The chain combines TRBV19 with TRBJ1-5; a possible D gene is TRBD1 (6 bases). The CDR3 runs 16 residues. Germline lookup yields CDR1 LNHDA and CDR2 SQIVND (reference sequence). V was cut by 7 bases and J by 0 bases, with 16 bases left in between. The CDR3 here is CASTLGGGGSNQPQHF. CDR3 coding DNA: TGTGCCAGTACGTTAGGGGGGGGCGGTAGCAATCAGCCCCAGCATTTT.

The chain joins TRBV4-2 to TRBJ2-7, with TRBD2 as a possible D gene (6 bases). This CDR3 has 17 residues. V was trimmed by 1 base and J by 6 bases, leaving 22 bases between them. Germline V lookup: CDR1 LGHNA, CDR2 YNFKEQ. The CDR3 protein is CASSQGPDAAGFGEQYF. The DNA of the CDR3 is TGTGCCAGCAGCCAAGGCCCCGATGCGGCGGGGTTCGGCGAGCAGTACTTC.